This is a list of T cell receptor beta chains from one sample in a study of control samples from healthy donors and cancer patients. TCRdb's copy holds only in-frame clones and misses some; the assay was immunoSEQ multiplex PCR. This repertoire shows 150,000 or so clones, 80% to 95% found once; its top ten account for more than 4.5%. The specimen sequenced was blood. Source of these receptors: a man between 18 and 35 years old in good health. The CDR3 runs from the conserved cysteine through the conserved F or W. The D gene is left open where the match is weak. Rows give clone size only sometimes, using once, few, many, or a class for an expanded clone.

d_call,clone_size,j_call,v_call,cdr3_nt,cdr3_aa
.,.,TRBJ1-5,TRBV9,TGTGCCAGCAGCTCCGGGGGGCAGCCCCAGCATTTT,CASSSGGQPQHF
TRBD1,.,TRBJ2-2,TRBV11-3,TGTGCCAGCAGCCGGGACAGCGGAAACACCGGGGAGCTGTTTTTT,CASSRDSGNTGELFF
TRBD1,.,TRBJ1-2,TRBV7-9,TGTGCCAGCAGCTCCGCCCGCCCTCGGGACAGGGGTTCCTATGGCTACACCTTC,CASSSARPRDRGSYGYTF
.,.,TRBJ1-1,TRBV19,TGTGCCAGTGCTACGAGGACGTACACTGAAGCTTTCTTT,CASATRTYTEAFF
.,.,TRBJ2-3,TRBV30,TGTGCCTCGGGACTCAACCCGGGAAGAGGTACGCAGTATTTT,CASGLNPGRGTQYF
.,.,TRBJ1-6,TRBV6-5,TGTGCCAGCGTTTCCAGGACAGCCAATTCACCCCTCCACTTT,CASVSRTANSPLHF
.,.,TRBJ2-2,TRBV10-3,TGTGCCATCAGTGAGCAGGGAGAGCTCACCGGGGAGCTGTTTTTT,CAISEQGELTGELFF
.,.,TRBJ1-2,TRBV3-1/TRBV3-2,TGTGCCAGCAGCCAAGCGGGCGGGGGTCGCAACTATGGCTACACCTTC,CASSQAGGGRNYGYTF
.,.,TRBJ2-5,TRBV5-4,TGTGCCAGCAGCTTGGCCTTATCGGTAGAGACCCAGTACTTC,CASSLALSVETQYF
TRBD1,.,TRBJ1-3,TRBV7-6,TGTGCCAGCAGCTTCGCCCGGGGAGGACAGGCCCCATGGGGAAACACCATATATTTT,CASSFARGGQAPWGNTIYF
.,once,TRBJ1-4,TRBV29-1,TGCAGCATACAGATCAGTGAAAAACTGTTTTTT,CSIQISEKLFF
.,.,TRBJ1-2,TRBV2,TGTGCCAGCAGTGTGATTCAGGGGAGGAGTGGCTACACCTTC,CASSVIQGRSGYTF
.,.,TRBJ2-7,TRBV3-1/TRBV3-2,TGTGCCAGCAGCCAAGCCCAGACTTACGAGCAGTACTTC,CASSQAQTYEQYF